This T cell receptor beta chain appears in the sequencing data of a study of blood T cell repertoires in COVID-19. Across the study: Specimens from acute and convalescent COVID-19 originated in the United States, Italy and Spain. T cells, B-cell-depleted T cells, or PBMCs provided the cDNA or gDNA that served as material.

The J segment lost 2 bases and the V segment lost 5 bases, leaving 7 bases of the junction unmatched. Germline V CDR1 and CDR2: MNHEY, SMNVEV (reference sequence). The CDR3 consists of 15 residues. Followed over time, Seattle patients had been enrolled while infection was active. Generated by immunoSEQ multiplex PCR, the TCRdb table keeps only in-frame clones and is missing some. The sample has about 290,000 clones; just under 90% are singletons. V gene TRBV27 combines with J gene TRBJ2-7; 9 nucleotides match TRBD1. The sample consisted of peripheral blood. This clonotype originated in a woman between 25 and 40 years old with COVID-19, enrolled during active disease. The CDR3 sequence: CASSRSGTGTYEQYF. CDR3 nucleotides: TGTGCCAGCAGTCGTTCCGGGACAGGGACCTACGAGCAGTACTTC.